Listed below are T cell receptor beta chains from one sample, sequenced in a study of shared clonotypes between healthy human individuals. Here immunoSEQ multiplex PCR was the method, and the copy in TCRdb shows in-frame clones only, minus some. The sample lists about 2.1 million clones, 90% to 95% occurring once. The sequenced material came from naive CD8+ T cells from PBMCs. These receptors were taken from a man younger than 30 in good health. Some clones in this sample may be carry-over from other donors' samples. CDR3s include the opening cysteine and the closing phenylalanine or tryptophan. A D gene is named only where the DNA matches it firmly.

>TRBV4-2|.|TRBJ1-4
CASSQRLRATNEKLFF
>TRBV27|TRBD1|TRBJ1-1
CASSLSTGAGTEAFF
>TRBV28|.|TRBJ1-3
CASSLRGFNFLAGNTIYF
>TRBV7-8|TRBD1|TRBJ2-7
CASSYRGLGSYEQYF
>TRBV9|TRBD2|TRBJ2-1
CASSVGRGLAAYNEQFF
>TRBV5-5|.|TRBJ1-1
CASSPKNARGSTEAFF
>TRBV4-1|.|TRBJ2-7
CASSQELGWEQYF
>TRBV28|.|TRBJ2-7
CASSFVSGGREQYF
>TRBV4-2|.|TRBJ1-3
CASSHNTGFGNTIYF
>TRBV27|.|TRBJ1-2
CASSLFLPGGLYGYTF
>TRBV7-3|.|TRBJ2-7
CASSQVTGNEQYF
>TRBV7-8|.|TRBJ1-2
CASVSGQSHTGYTF
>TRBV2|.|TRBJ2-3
CASLGGGALWGTDTQYF
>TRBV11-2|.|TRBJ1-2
CASSGIQGGGYTF
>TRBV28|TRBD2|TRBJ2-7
CASSSPRERANYEQYF
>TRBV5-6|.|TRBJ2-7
CASRVEGSPLEQYF
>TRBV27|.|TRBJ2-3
CASSQLKAQGADTQYF
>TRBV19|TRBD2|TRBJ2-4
CASSPILAGGLNIQYF
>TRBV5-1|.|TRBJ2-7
CASGAGTGLDEQYF
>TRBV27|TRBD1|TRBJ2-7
CASSLSQGVSEEQYF
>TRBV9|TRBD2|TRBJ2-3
CASSAIAGRRDTQYF
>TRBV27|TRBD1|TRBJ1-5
CASSPGTGGPEPQHF
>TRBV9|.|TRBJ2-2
CASSVAAGADGELFF
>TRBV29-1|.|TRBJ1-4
CSVVGVASNEKLFF
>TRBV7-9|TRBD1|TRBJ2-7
CASSLAVTGSYEQYF
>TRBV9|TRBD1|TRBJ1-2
CASSSNRDRGYYGYTF
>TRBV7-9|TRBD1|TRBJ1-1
CASSPGTGRGVTEAFF
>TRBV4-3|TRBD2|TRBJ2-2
CASSQRLADANTGELFF
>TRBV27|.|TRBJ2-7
CASSLSSGSTYEQYF
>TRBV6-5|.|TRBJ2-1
CTLSVRGGEQFF
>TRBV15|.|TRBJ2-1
CATSSYTRLGGYEQFF
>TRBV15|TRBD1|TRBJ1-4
CATSSGQAPELVVF
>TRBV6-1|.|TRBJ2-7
CASSARANYEQYF
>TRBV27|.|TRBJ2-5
CASSDGRMRGTETQYF
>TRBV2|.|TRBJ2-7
CARSSASPYEQYF
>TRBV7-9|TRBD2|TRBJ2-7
CASSLAGLAKGSYEQYF
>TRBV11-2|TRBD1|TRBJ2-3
CASSLDQSGTVTDTQYF
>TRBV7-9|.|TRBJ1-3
CASSHPGPYGNTIYF